A single sample is the source of the 17 T cell receptor beta chains below, sequenced in a study of T cell repertoires in cytomegalovirus infection. Using its own MiXCR run on the reads, TCRdb lists one record per CDR3 protein. This table holds some 220,000 distinct CDR3 sequences, approximately 6.7% found once. What was sequenced was PBMCs. All receptors come from a human donor in good health (CMV status not recorded). Some clones in this sample may be carry-over from other donors' samples.

The chain is built from TRBV5-1 and TRBJ1-1; TRBD1 agrees at 9 bases. The CDR3 totals 15 residues. Losses at the gene ends were 4 bases for V and 6 bases for J; bases not matched to a gene: 10. CDR1 is SGHRS, CDR2 YFSETQ, per germline. The CDR3 nucleotides read TGCGCCAGCAGCCTCCTGACAGGGGGGAGAGCTGAAGCTTTCTTT. Encoded protein: CASSLLTGGRAEAFF.

On this clonotype itself: The junction does not match germline at one end; this may be a read error. In DNA form, the CDR3 reads TGTGCTAGCAGTACCCCGACAGGGCGGTACGAGCAGTACTTC. Amino acids: CASSTPTGRYEQYF. This chain joins TRBV28 and TRBJ2-7; 7 bases line up with TRBD1. The CDR3 length is 14 residues. Germline V CDR1 and CDR2: MDHEN, SYDVKM.

This clonotype was picked up many times. The chain recombines TRBV19 with TRBJ2-3; 7 bases are shared with TRBD1. Looked up from germline, CDR1 is LNHDA and CDR2 is SQIVND (reference sequence). This CDR3 comprises 15 residues. After removal of 1 base from V and 2 bases from J, the junction contained 3 bases not matched to a gene. This chain's CDR3 is CASSIGTGYTDTQYF. In DNA form, the CDR3 reads TGTGCCAGTAGTATAGGGACAGGATACACAGATACGCAGTATTTT.

There are many counts of this clonotype. The genes are TRBV11-3 and TRBJ1-6, with a weak D call TRBD1 (5 bases). Germline CDR1 and CDR2: SGHNT and YENEEA. Trimming removed 6 bases at V and 4 bases at J, with 13 bases between. The CDR3 is made up of 15 amino acids. The CDR3 region is CASSPGTDYNSPLHF. The DNA of the CDR3 is TGTGCCAGCAGTCCCGGGACGGATTATAATTCACCCCTCCACTTT. The variable domain in full, with the rest retrieved from reference TRBV11-3 and TRBJ1-6, is EAGVVQSPRYKIIEKKQPVAFWCNPISGHNTLYWYLQNLGQGPELLIRYENEEAVDDSQLPKDRFSAERLKGVDSTLKIQPAELGDSAVYLCASSPGTDYNSPLHFGNGTRLTVT.

This chain uses TRBV6-5 with TRBJ2-5; D is perhaps TRBD2 (7 bases). The CDR3 spans 14 residues. Germline CDR1 and CDR2: MNHEY and SVGAGI. V was pared by 2 bases and J by 7 bases, with 14 bases between. CDR3 residues: CASSYMGGLRTQYF. CDR3 DNA: TGTGCCAGCAGTTACATGGGGGGGCTACGGACCCAGTACTTC.

This clonotype was counted many times. The V gene is TRBV20-1, the J gene TRBJ1-1, with no clear D. The CDR3 spans 12 residues. Trimming shortened V by 1 base and J by 4 bases, and 7 bases separated the two germline ends. CDR1 is DFQATT and CDR2 is SNEGSKA in the germline V gene (reference sequence). CDR3 sequence reads: CSARVVATEAFF. In nucleotides, the CDR3 is TGCAGTGCTAGAGTAGTAGCCACTGAAGCTTTCTTT.

This clonotype was observed at least ten times. The chain couples TRBV7-2 to TRBJ1-1; maybe TRBD1 (6 bases). Looked up from germline, CDR1 is SGHTA and CDR2 is FQGNSA. Trimming removed 1 base from V and 6 bases from J, with 12 bases in between. The length of the CDR3 is 14 residues. CDR3 protein: CASSLEGDSAEAFF. For the CDR3, the DNA is TGTGCCAGCAGCTTAGAGGGGGATAGCGCTGAAGCTTTCTTT.

This clonotype has ten or more counts. The V call is TRBV23-1, the J call TRBJ2-7; 8 bases map to TRBD1. TRBV23-1 is marked as an open reading frame, function uncertain. Trimming removed 2 bases from V and 3 bases from J; junction bases left unmatched: 6. This CDR3 has 15 amino acids. This chain's CDR3 is CASSQRTGRYYEQYF. CDR3 DNA sequence: TGCGCCAGCAGTCAACGGACAGGGAGGTACTACGAGCAGTACTTC.

V and J are TRBV16 and TRBJ1-5; weak D call: TRBD1 (5 bases). The CDR3 spans 16 residues. Germline V gene lookup returns CDR1 KGHSY and CDR2 FQNENV. V was shortened by 0 bases and J by 2 bases, with 11 bases between the two germline ends. CDR3 loop: CASSQSSRVGNQPQHF. The CDR3 nucleotides are TGTGCCAGCAGCCAATCGAGCAGGGTGGGCAATCAGCCCCAGCATTTT.

At least ten counts were recorded for this clonotype. The rearrangement uses TRBV4-3 and TRBJ1-1; 12 positions agree with TRBD1. J was trimmed by 4 bases and V by 5 bases; bases with no gene match: 2. The length of the CDR3 is 14 residues. Germline V gene data show CDR1 as LGHNA and CDR2 as YSLEER. CDR3 protein: CASSGTGGLTEAFF. CDR3 nucleotide sequence: TGCGCCAGCAGCGGGACAGGGGGCCTCACTGAAGCTTTCTTT.

The genes are TRBV2 and TRBJ2-4, with no clear D. V was clipped by 7 bases and J by 5 bases, with 12 bases between them. This CDR3 has 13 amino acids. Germline CDR1 SNHLY, CDR2 FYNNEI. In DNA form, the CDR3 reads TGTGCCAGCAAAGTTGATAGCCAAAACATTCAGTACTTC. This sequence encodes CASKVDSQNIQYF.

This clonotype was observed many times. The rearrangement links TRBV19 to TRBJ2-7, with 8 bases identical to TRBD1. Germline CDR1 is LNHDA and CDR2 is SQIVND (reference sequence). The CDR3 extends over 14 amino acids. V dropped 5 bases and J dropped 1; count of bases not matched to a gene: 4. The CDR3 is CASSWGQASYEQYF. The CDR3 DNA sequence: TGTGCCAGTAGTTGGGGACAGGCTTCCTACGAGCAGTACTTC.

This clonotype came up many times. The chain recombines TRBV5-1 with TRBJ1-2; D not resolved. The CDR3 runs 12 residues. V dropped 7 bases and J dropped 3 bases, with 10 bases sitting between them. Germline values: CDR1 SGHRS, CDR2 YFSETQ. In DNA, the CDR3 is TGCGCCAGCGGCACAAGGGACTATGGCTACACCTTC. This encodes CASGTRDYGYTF.

In its sample, this clonotype was seen many times. The chain is built from TRBV2 and TRBJ1-3; D gene unclear. CDR3 length: 15 residues. The V gene's germline CDR1 is SNHLY and CDR2 FYNNEI. The V and J ends lost 9 bases and 0 bases respectively, with 15 bases between them. CDR3 nucleotide sequence: TGTGCCAGTGTGGCCGTCGGTCGCTCTGGAAACACCATATATTTT. Its protein product is CASVAVGRSGNTIYF.

The sample holds many counts of this clonotype. The chain couples TRBV6-2 or TRBV6-3 to TRBJ2-7; D gene ambiguous. The CDR3 is made up of 11 amino acids. Trimming removed 7 bases at V and 2 bases at J, with 6 bases between. The germline gives CDR1 MNHEY, CDR2 SVGEGT. CDR3 sequence (DNA): TGTGCCAGCACTCAAGCCTACGAGCAGTACTTC. It is translated as CASTQAYEQYF.

This clonotype was seen a handful of times. The V gene is TRBV28, the J gene TRBJ2-5, with TRBD2 identical over 8 bases. Germline V gene sequence: CDR1 MDHEN, CDR2 SYDVKM. CDR3 size: 15 residues. Germline trimming cut 6 bases from V and 5 bases from J; bases unmatched to any gene: 11. CDR3 coding DNA: TGTGCCAGCAGGGGGGCGGGGGGAACGGAGGAGACCCAGTACTTC. This encodes CASRGAGGTEETQYF.

This clonotype has at least ten counts. The rearrangement links TRBV14 to TRBJ2-3; D perhaps matches TRBD1 (5 bases). CDR1 and CDR2 (germline): SGHDN, FVKESK. The CDR3 runs 16 residues. Trimming removed 3 bases at V and 0 bases at J, with 13 bases between. The CDR3 DNA reads as TGTGCCAGCAGCCAGGGCGTGACAGTCAGCACAGATACGCAGTATTTT. This gives the protein CASSQGVTVSTDTQYF. Drawing the rest from reference TRBV14 and TRBJ2-3, the complete variable domain is EAGVTQFPSHSVIEKGQTVTLRCDPISGHDNLYWYRRVMGKEIKFLLHFVKESKQDESGMPNNRFLAERTGGTYSTLKVQPAELEDSGVYFCASSQGVTVSTDTQYFGPGTRLTVL.